This TCR beta chain was captured by sequencing in a study of blood T cell repertoires in COVID-19. The germline V gene encodes CDR1 SGHDT and CDR2 YYEEEE. CDR3 size: 16 residues. V shed 4 bases and J shed 0 bases, with 16 bases lying between them. Repertoires were generated with immunoSEQ multiplex PCR, while TCRdb's copy carries only in-frame clones and drops some. This table holds some 270,000 clones, 65% to 90% found once. Participants, roughly 18 to 90 years old, spanned around 25 US areas. The clonotype was recovered from a woman aged 50 to 60 with acute COVID-19. The chain recombines TRBV5-6 with TRBJ1-2; tentative D call: TRBD1 (6 bases). Specimen: PBMCs or T cells enriched from blood (not recorded which). Here the CDR3 DNA reads TGTGCCAGCAGCCCCCCCGGGACAACAGCTAACTATGGCTACACCTTC. This encodes CASSPPGTTANYGYTF. Full variable domain (remainder filled in from reference TRBV5-6 and TRBJ1-2): DAGVTQSPTHLIKTRGQQVTLRCSPKSGHDTVSWYQQALGQGPQFIFQYYEEEERQRGNFPDRFSGHQFPNYSSELNVNALLLGDSALYLCASSPPGTTANYGYTFGSGTRLTVV.